Listed here is a single TCR beta chain. V lost 4 bases and J lost 7; bases outside the gene matches: 12. The CDR3 contains 15 residues. Germline CDR1 is MNHNS and CDR2 is SASEGT. At a deep level, the assay was run. TCRdb keeps only in-frame clones here, not all; method: immunoSEQ multiplex PCR. The sample records about 490,000 clones, 81% being singletons. The data stem from a study of shared clonotypes between healthy human individuals. The rearrangement uses TRBV6-1 and TRBJ2-5, with 7 bases lining up with TRBD2. The material sequenced was PBMCs. This receptor was identified in a woman between 35 and 50 years old in good health. Some clones in this sample may be carry-over from other donors' samples. The CDR3, as DNA: TGTGCCAGCAGTGCCGCCCCTGGGGGAGGGATGACCCAGTACTTC. This sequence encodes CASSAAPGGGMTQYF.